This T cell receptor beta chain was retrieved from a study of T cells in Graves' hyperthyroidism and ophthalmopathy. Study conclusions and caveats: Among thyroid clonotypes expanded above 0.001, most also appeared in blood.

Reasons for excluding patients were uncontrolled infection, other autoimmune disease, pregnancy or lactation. V was pared by 2 bases and J by 4 bases, with 2 bases of the junction left unmatched. Germline CDR1 SGDLS, CDR2 YYNGEE. The CDR3 is 15 amino acids. Turning to this clonotype: Its cognate antigen is unknown.

It was RNA transcripts that yielded the amplified TCR beta CDR3 regions. HTBI primers were used for first-round RT-PCR of the TCR CDR3. TCRdb redid the calling of the multiplex PCR reads with MiXCR, one entry per CDR3 protein. The sample shows some 370,000 distinct CDR3 sequences, approximately 18% of them seen only once. The receptor was derived from a woman aged 25-40 years with Graves' hyperthyroidism that later progressed to Graves' ophthalmopathy. Sample: blood. The chain combines TRBV9 with TRBJ1-6, with TRBD1 matching over 8 bases. CDR3: CASSVRTGYNSPLHF. The CDR3 region has the DNA TGTGCCAGCAGCGTTCGGACAGGGTATAATTCACCCCTCCACTTT.